The 21 T cell receptor beta chains below were found in one sample sequenced in a study of identical twins. TCRdb processed the 5' RACE reads anew with MiXCR; each CDR3 protein has one entry. In the table there are hundreds of thousands of distinct CDR3 sequences, more than 9% of which are singletons. These data also formed part of another study, on yellow fever vaccine responses in identical twins.

The source material was PBMCs. These TCRs come from a woman aged 18-29 years in good health.

This clonotype has more than one count but fewer than ten. The chain is built from TRBV2 and TRBJ1-5; 8 bases line up with TRBD1. Germline V gene lookup returns CDR1 SNHLY and CDR2 FYNNEI. This CDR3 has 14 amino acids. The V and J ends lost 7 bases and 6 bases, in that order; junction bases with no gene match: 8. CDR3: CASKIGQGGQPQHF. The CDR3 nucleotides read TGTGCCAGCAAAATAGGACAGGGCGGTCAGCCCCAGCATTTT.

This clonotype was observed many times. V is TRBV5-1 and J is TRBJ1-5; no definite D call. Trimming cost V 5 bases and J 3 bases, with 15 bases left between them. This CDR3 comprises 15 residues. Germline V gives CDR1 SGHRS, CDR2 YFSETQ. The CDR3 protein is CASRYFPGDNQPQHF. The CDR3 DNA follows: TGCGCCAGCAGATATTTCCCCGGGGACAATCAGCCCCAGCATTTT.

This clonotype appeared many times. The chain employs TRBV7-8 and TRBJ2-3; D may correspond to TRBD1 or TRBD2 (5 bases each). CDR1 is SGHVS and CDR2 is FQNEAQ in the germline V gene. Trimming pared 5 bases from V and 1 base from J, leaving 16 bases between. The CDR3 covers 16 residues. The CDR3 reads CASSLPRDGGTDTQYF. As DNA, the CDR3 is TGTGCCAGCAGCCTCCCCCGGGACGGAGGCACAGATACGCAGTATTTT.

This clonotype was picked up a small number of times. V gene TRBV29-1 combines with J gene TRBJ1-1; D is perhaps TRBD1 (5 bases). Germline V CDR1 and CDR2: SQVTM, ANQGSEA. This CDR3 region has 13 residues. Trimming left V 5 bases short and J 2 bases short, with 12 bases between. CDR3 in amino acids: CSVSGGGNTEAFF. The CDR3 DNA reads TGCAGCGTTTCCGGGGGAGGTAACACTGAAGCTTTCTTT. The variable domain in full, with the rest retrieved from reference TRBV29-1 and TRBJ1-1, is SAVISQKPSRDICQRGTSLTIQCQVDSQVTMMFWYRQQPGQSLTLIATANQGSEATYESGFVIDKFPISRPNLTFSTLTVSNMSPEDSSIYLCSVSGGGNTEAFFGQGTRLTVV.

V usage is TRBV27 and J usage is TRBJ1-1; D gene ambiguous. Germline-derived CDR1 and CDR2 are MNHEY and SMNVEV (reference sequence). The CDR3 is 13 amino acids. Trimming left V 0 bases short and J 3 bases short, with 5 bases between. CDR3 in DNA: TGTGCCAGCAGTTTATCGGACTACACTGAAGCTTTCTTT. This translates into CASSLSDYTEAFF.

The chain couples TRBV9 to TRBJ2-3, with 9 bases fitting TRBD2. V trimming: 0 bases; J trimming: 6 bases; junction bases outside the gene matches: 2. Germline V gene sequence: CDR1 SGDLS, CDR2 YYNGEE. This CDR3 region has 14 residues. The CDR3 bases are TGTGCCAGCAGCGTAGAAGCGGGAGGTGATACGCAGTATTTT. Translated, it gives CASSVEAGGDTQYF.

In this sample, this clonotype turned up many times. V is TRBV7-2 and J is TRBJ2-3; D is uncertain. CDR3 length: 12 amino acids. The V gene lost 2 bases and the J gene lost 5 bases, with 5 bases spanning the gap. Germline CDR1 and CDR2: SGHTA and FQGNSA. Written as DNA, the CDR3 is TGTGCCAGCAGCTTATTTGTAGATACGCAGTATTTT. This encodes CASSLFVDTQYF. The variable domain in full, completed from reference TRBV7-2 and TRBJ2-3, reads GAGVSQSPSNKVTEKGKDVELRCDPISGHTALYWYRQSLGQGLEFLIYFQGNSAPDKSGLPSDRFSAERTGGSVSTLTIQRTQQEDSAVYLCASSLFVDTQYFGPGTRLTVL.

This clonotype has only a few counts. V gene TRBV5-1 combines with J gene TRBJ1-2, with D tentatively TRBD1 (5 bases). With 0 bases removed from V and 8 bases from J, the gap between germline ends came to 11 bases. CDR1 is SGHRS and CDR2 is YFSETQ in the germline V gene. The CDR3 is 13 residues long. The chain's CDR3 is CASSLAKGYGYTF. The CDR3 nucleotides read TGCGCCAGCAGCTTGGCGAAGGGGTACGGCTACACCTTC.

This clonotype has at least ten counts. The chain is built from TRBV10-3 and TRBJ2-5; D perhaps matches TRBD1 (6 bases). Trimming removed 0 bases at V and 11 bases at J, with 25 bases between. Germline V gives CDR1 ENHRY, CDR2 SYGVKD. The CDR3 sequence is 17 residues long. This chain's CDR3 is CAISESGSGTRVSHQYF. CDR3 sequence (DNA): TGTGCCATCAGTGAGTCAGGATCCGGGACACGGGTCTCTCATCAGTACTTC.

The table lists this clonotype with a few counts. V usage is TRBV12-3 or TRBV12-4 and J usage is TRBJ2-2; 7 positions match TRBD2. Unmatched junction bases numbered 10, after V lost 7 bases and J lost 5 bases. The CDR3 runs 15 residues. CDR3 sequence (DNA): TGTGCCAGCACCTCTGCGGGAGCGGGGACCGGGGAGCTGTTTTTT. This gives the protein CASTSAGAGTGELFF.

The chain uses TRBV5-5 and TRBJ2-7; a weak D match, TRBD1 (6 bases). CDR1 and CDR2 from the germline V gene are SGHKS and YYEKEE (reference sequence). The length of the CDR3 is 15 residues. With 4 bases removed from V and 5 bases from J, the gap between germline ends came to 19 bases. The CDR3 is CASSPGQIRGHEQYF. CDR3 coding DNA: TGTGCCAGCAGCCCTGGACAGATTCGAGGGCACGAGCAGTACTTC.

This clonotype was counted ten times or more. V gene TRBV10-3 combines with J gene TRBJ2-3; weak D call: TRBD1 (5 bases). This CDR3 comprises 11 residues. Germline V gives CDR1 ENHRY, CDR2 SYGVKD. V was clipped by 6 bases and J by 8 bases, with 9 bases between them. The CDR3 DNA is TGTGCCATCAGCCCTGGGGCTACGCAGTATTTT. Protein sequence: CAISPGATQYF.

This clonotype was recorded a few times. The chain carries TRBV12-3 or TRBV12-4 and TRBJ1-1; 11 bases match TRBD1. Unmatched junction bases numbered 13, after V lost 5 bases and J lost 11 bases. CDR3 size: 15 residues. The CDR3 spells CASSLPGQGVSGAFF. CDR3 sequence (DNA): TGTGCCAGCAGTCTACCGGGACAGGGGGTGAGTGGTGCTTTCTTT.

The rearrangement links TRBV15 to TRBJ2-7; D is unresolved. The CDR3 has 15 residues. Germline assignment: CDR1 LNHNV and CDR2 YYDKDF (reference sequence). Trimming stripped 0 bases from V and 1 base from J, with 10 bases between. CDR3 nucleotides: TGTGCCACCAGCAGAGACTTAGGCGGTTCCTACGAGCAGTACGTC. This codes for CATSRDLGGSYEQYV.

This chain connects TRBV7-8 to TRBJ2-1; no reliable D call. The CDR3 extends over 16 amino acids. Germline loops: CDR1 SGHVS, CDR2 FQNEAQ. Trimming pared 2 bases from V and 0 bases from J, leaving 11 bases between. This CDR3 reads CASSLLPASSYNEQFF. The CDR3 bases are TGTGCCAGCAGCTTACTTCCAGCGAGCTCCTACAATGAGCAGTTCTTC.

This clonotype has only a few counts. The CDR3 spells CASSPRGTWEETQYF. Here the CDR3 DNA reads TGTGCCAGCTCACCTCGAGGGACATGGGAAGAGACCCAGTACTTC. The chain employs TRBV18 and TRBJ2-5; possibly TRBD1 for D (6 bases). There are 15 residues in the CDR3. Looked up from germline, CDR1 is KGHSH and CDR2 is LQKENI. Between the trimmed V and J ends, which lost 3 bases and 3 bases, there was a span of 14 bases.

This chain uses TRBV7-8 with TRBJ2-2; D is possibly TRBD2 (6 bases). V lost 4 bases to trimming and J lost 4 bases, with 13 bases between them. The CDR3 length is 15 residues. The germline gives CDR1 SGHVS, CDR2 FQNEAQ. The CDR3 loop reads CASSSRRDLTGELFF. In nucleotides, the CDR3 is TGTGCCAGCAGCTCTCGGCGGGACCTCACCGGGGAGCTGTTTTTT.

This clonotype was detected ten times or more. The chain joins TRBV13 to TRBJ1-1; TRBD1 matches 11 bases. The J segment lost 0 bases and the V segment lost 4 bases, leaving 4 bases of the junction unmatched. The CDR3 contains 16 residues. Per germline, CDR1 PRHDT and CDR2 FYEKMQ (reference sequence). In nucleotides, the CDR3 is TGTGCCAGCAGCTCTTCGGGACAGGGGGTGAACACTGAAGCTTTCTTT. Encoded protein: CASSSSGQGVNTEAFF. Supplemented by reference TRBV13 and TRBJ1-1, the full variable domain reads AAGVIQSPRHLIKEKRETATLKCYPIPRHDTVYWYQQGPGQDPQFLISFYEKMQSDKGSIPDRFSAQQFSDYHSELNMSSLELGDSALYFCASSSSGQGVNTEAFFGQGTRLTVV.

This clonotype was counted between two and nine times. The chain links TRBV20-1 to TRBJ2-2; D uncertain. V shed 3 bases and J shed 4 bases, with 6 bases lying between them. CDR3 length equals 12 residues. The V gene's germline CDR1 is DFQATT and CDR2 SNEGSKA (reference sequence). Here the CDR3 reads CSASWGTGELFF. CDR3 DNA: TGCAGTGCTAGCTGGGGCACCGGGGAGCTGTTTTTT.

The sample holds many counts of this clonotype. The rearrangement uses TRBV7-9 and TRBJ1-1; D may be TRBD1 (5 bases). CDR3 length equals 12 residues. The V gene's germline CDR1 is SEHNR and CDR2 FQNEAQ (reference sequence). V gave up 10 bases and J gave up 1 base, with 10 bases separating them. The CDR3 DNA reads TGTGCCACCAAACAGGAGAACACTGAAGCTTTCTTT. This encodes CATKQENTEAFF.

In this sample, this clonotype turned up many times. The V gene is TRBV12-3 or TRBV12-4, the J gene TRBJ1-2; D is unclear. The CDR3 consists of 14 residues. The V end lost 0 bases, the J end lost 7 bases, and 12 bases lay between the germline ends. As DNA, the CDR3 is TGTGCCAGCAGTTTAGCTCAGCCACACGGTGGCTACACCTTC. It translates to CASSLAQPHGGYTF.